This is a list of T cell receptor beta chains from one sample in a study of blood T cell repertoires in COVID-19. Sequencing used immunoSEQ multiplex PCR; TCRdb keeps in-frame clones, though not all of them. The table includes some 150,000 clones, 60% to 85% detected once. Sample: peripheral blood. The receptors were gathered from a woman older than 75 with active or convalescent COVID-19. Each CDR3 is given with its conserved first and last residue. The order of the fields is clone size, J gene, D gene, V gene, CDR3 length, CDR3 DNA, CDR3 protein. D genes are given only for firm matches. Clone size is given for some rows only: seen once, a few or many times, or a class if the clone is expanded.

NA	TRBJ2-5	NA	TRBV4-3	13	TGCGCCAGCAGCCGGGACTTCCAAGAGACCCAGTACTTC	CASSRDFQETQYF
NA	TRBJ1-4	NA	TRBV18	15	TGTGCCAGCTCAAAATTGCCGGCAGGGAATGAAAAACTGTTTTTT	CASSKLPAGNEKLFF
NA	TRBJ2-1	NA	TRBV6-5	14	TGTGCCAGCAGTTACTCGGGGCGGCCCAATGAGCAGTTCTTC	CASSYSGRPNEQFF
once	TRBJ2-2	NA	TRBV20-1	14	TGCAGTGCTAGTGCCGCGGGGTCCGGCGGGGAGCTGTTTTTT	CSASAAGSGGELFF
NA	TRBJ2-7	TRBD2	TRBV15	14	TGTGCCACCAGCAGAGCGGCAGCTAGCGGCGAGCAGTACTTC	CATSRAAASGEQYF
NA	TRBJ2-7	TRBD2	TRBV18	15	TGTGCCAGCTCACTCAGCGGGGGGGCCCGGGACGAGCAGTACTTC	CASSLSGGARDEQYF
NA	TRBJ1-1	NA	TRBV9	14	TGTGCCAGCAGCCGGACAGAGCCGAACACTGAAGCTTTCTTT	CASSRTEPNTEAFF
once	TRBJ1-6	TRBD1	TRBV7-2	14	TGTGCCAGCAGCTTGGGACAGACCAATTCACCCCTCCACTTT	CASSLGQTNSPLHF
NA	TRBJ2-5	TRBD2	TRBV7-2	16	TGTGCCAGCAGCTTAGGGGTGACTAGCGGCGGCGAGACCCAGTACTTC	CASSLGVTSGGETQYF
NA	TRBJ2-1	TRBD1	TRBV9	14	TGTGCCAGCAGCGAGAGTGGACAGGTAAATGAGCAGTTCTTC	CASSESGQVNEQFF
NA	TRBJ2-7	TRBD2	TRBV3-1/TRBV3-2	15	TGTGCCAGCAGCCAAGGACTAGCGGGGGCGGTTGTGCAGTACTTC	CASSQGLAGAVVQYF
NA	TRBJ1-2	NA	TRBV29-1	13	TGCAGCGTTGAAAACACAGGACACTATGGCTACACCTTC	CSVENTGHYGYTF
NA	TRBJ2-7	NA	TRBV5-1	14	TGCGCCAGCAGCTCCCTCTCGAGCTCCTACGAGCAGTACTTC	CASSSLSSSYEQYF
few	TRBJ1-1	NA	TRBV29-1	14	TGCAGCGCCACAGAACCAGGGGCCCGGGGAGAAGCTTTCTTT	CSATEPGARGEAFF
once	TRBJ1-5	NA	TRBV12-3/TRBV12-4	13	TGTGCCAGCAGCCCACAGGTGAATCAGCCCCAGCATTTT	CASSPQVNQPQHF
few	TRBJ1-1	NA	TRBV19	14	TGTGCCAGTAGTATCGATACAAGAAACACTGAAGCTTTCTTT	CASSIDTRNTEAFF
NA	TRBJ1-4	NA	TRBV6-6	16	TGTGCCAGCAACCAAAGGACCGCGGGGGGCATTGAAAAACTGTTTTTT	CASNQRTAGGIEKLFF
NA	TRBJ1-6	NA	TRBV27	14	TGTGCCAGCAGTCACCGGGGGGATAATTCACCCCTCCACTTT	CASSHRGDNSPLHF
NA	TRBJ1-1	TRBD1	TRBV5-1	17	TGCGCCAGCAGCTCCAAAGGGGGACAGGGTTTGCACCCGAGAGCTTTCTTT	CASSSKGGQGLHPRAFF
NA	TRBJ1-4	NA	TRBV18	14	TGTGCCAGCTCACCGCAGGTCGGAAGTGAAAAACTGTTTTTT	CASSPQVGSEKLFF
NA	TRBJ1-3	TRBD1	TRBV7-8	14	TGTGCCAGCAGTCACAGGGGCTCTGGAAACACCATATATTTT	CASSHRGSGNTIYF
NA	TRBJ1-1	NA	TRBV5-1	13	TGCGCCAGCAGCTTGGGGGCGAACACTGAAGCTTTCTTT	CASSLGANTEAFF
NA	TRBJ2-6	TRBD1	TRBV5-5	17	TGTGCCAGCAGAAAAACGGGACAGGGGACTGGGGCCAACGTCCTGACTTTC	CASRKTGQGTGANVLTF
NA	TRBJ2-6	TRBD2	TRBV5-1	15	TGCGCCAGTAGCGGGGGGTCATATGGGGCCAACGTCCTGACTTTC	CASSGGSYGANVLTF
NA	TRBJ2-1	NA	TRBV27	14	TGTGCCAGCAGTTTATCGGGCCCTTACAATGAGCAGTTCTTC	CASSLSGPYNEQFF
NA	TRBJ2-6	TRBD1	TRBV11-3	15	TGTGCCAGCAGCACAGGGGCGTCCGGGGCCAACGTCCTGACTTTC	CASSTGASGANVLTF
NA	TRBJ2-7	NA	TRBV2	15	TGTGCCAGCAGTGAGTTAACAGGCTTAGCTACGGAGCAGTACTTC	CASSELTGLATEQYF